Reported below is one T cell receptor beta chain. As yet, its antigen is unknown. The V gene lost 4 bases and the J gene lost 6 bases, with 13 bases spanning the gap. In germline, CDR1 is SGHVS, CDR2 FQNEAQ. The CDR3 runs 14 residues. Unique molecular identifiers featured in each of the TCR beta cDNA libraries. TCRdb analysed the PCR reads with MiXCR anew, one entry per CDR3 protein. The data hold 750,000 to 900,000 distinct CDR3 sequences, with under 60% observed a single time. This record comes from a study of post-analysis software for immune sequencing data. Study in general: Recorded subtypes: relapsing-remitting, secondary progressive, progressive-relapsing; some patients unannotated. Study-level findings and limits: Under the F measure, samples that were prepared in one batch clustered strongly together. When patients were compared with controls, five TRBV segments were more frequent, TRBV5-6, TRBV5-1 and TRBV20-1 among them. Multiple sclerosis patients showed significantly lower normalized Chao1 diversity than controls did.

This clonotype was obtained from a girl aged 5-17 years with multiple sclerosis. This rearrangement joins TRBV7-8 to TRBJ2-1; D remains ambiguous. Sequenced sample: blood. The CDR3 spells CASSSLKGGNEQFF. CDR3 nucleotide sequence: TGTGCCAGCAGCTCTCTAAAGGGCGGCAATGAGCAGTTCTTC.